Listed below are T cell receptor beta chains from one sample, sequenced in a study of regulatory T cells in long-lasting Graves disease. One entry per CDR3 protein, called by TCRdb with MiXCR from the multiplex PCR reads. The sample has about 290,000 distinct CDR3 sequences, approximately 20% seen once; the top ten hold approximately 60%. The sample here was peripheral blood mononuclear cells (PBMCs), taken when the disease was refractory, from a patient treated with antithyroid drugs. The receptor source for this set is a female donor with Graves disease. CDR3s include the opening cysteine and the closing phenylalanine or tryptophan. D genes are given only for firm matches. Only some rows state a clone size, as once, few, many or a class for expanded clones.

>TRBD2|TRBV28|NA|TRBJ2-3
TGTGCCAGCAGCAGAGCTAGCGGGAGAATGGCAGATACGCAGTATTTT
CASSRASGRMADTQYF
>TRBD1|TRBV9|many|TRBJ2-5
TGTGCCAGCAGCGTAGCCGGGACAGCTAAAGAGACCCAGTACTTC
CASSVAGTAKETQYF
>TRBD2|TRBV20-1|NA|TRBJ2-5
TGCAGTGCTAGTACGGGAGGGTTCCAAGAGACCCAGTACTTC
CSASTGGFQETQYF
>NA|TRBV29-1|few|TRBJ1-3
TGCAGCGTTGCGGAAGCTGGAAACACCATATATTTT
CSVAEAGNTIYF
>TRBD1|TRBV29-1|NA|TRBJ2-7
TGCAGCGCCCGGGACAGGGTATACGAGCAGTACTTC
CSARDRVYEQYF
>NA|TRBV20-1|many|TRBJ1-1
TGCAGTGCTAGAGACAGGAGGAACACTGAAGCTTTCTTT
CSARDRRNTEAFF
>NA|TRBV9|NA|TRBJ2-2
TGTGCCAGCACCCTCATGAACACCGGGGAGCTGTTTTTT
CASTLMNTGELFF
>TRBD1|TRBV6-2/TRBV6-3|many|TRBJ2-6
TGTGCCAGCAGTTACGTTCCCGGGACAGGGGGACTCTCTGGGGCCAACGTCCTGACTTTC
CASSYVPGTGGLSGANVLTF
>TRBD2|TRBV4-3|NA|TRBJ2-7
TGCGCCAGCAGCCAAGACCGAGCGGGACCCTACGAGCAGTACTTC
CASSQDRAGPYEQYF
>NA|TRBV7-2|NA|TRBJ1-4
TGTGCCAGCAGCCTTAGGAGGGCTGCCAGGGAAAAACTGTTTTTT
CASSLRRAAREKLFF
>NA|TRBV3-1|few|TRBJ2-7
TGTGCCAGCAGCCACGTAAACTACGAGCAGTACTTC
CASSHVNYEQYF
>NA|TRBV20-1|few|TRBJ2-4
TGCAGTGCTATTGAATTGGGCCTAGCCAAAAACATTCAGTACTTC
CSAIELGLAKNIQYF
>NA|TRBV2|many|TRBJ1-3
TGTGCCAGCAGGAGCACCCGCGACTCTGGAAACACCATATATTTT
CASRSTRDSGNTIYF
>NA|TRBV16|few|TRBJ2-7
TGTGCCAGCAGCCCCGGGGTACGAACCTACGAGCAGTACTTC
CASSPGVRTYEQYF
>NA|TRBV2|NA|TRBJ2-3
TGTGCCAGCACCGAGGAGCCAGATACGCAGTATTTT
CASTEEPDTQYF
>NA|TRBV3-1|many|TRBJ1-4
TGTGCCAGCAGCCTCACAGATGTGAGTGAAAAACTGTTTTTT
CASSLTDVSEKLFF
>TRBD1|TRBV30|few|TRBJ2-5
TGTGCCTGGAGTATGGGACAGGCGACGGGAGAGACCCAGTACTTC
CAWSMGQATGETQYF
>TRBD2|TRBV28|many|TRBJ2-5
TGTGCCAGCAGTACCAGACTAGCGCGCGAGACCCAGTACTTC
CASSTRLARETQYF
>TRBD2|TRBV6-9|few|TRBJ2-4
TGTGCCAGCAGTTACTCAGCGGGGTCCGGAAACATTCAGTACTTC
CASSYSAGSGNIQYF
>TRBD2|TRBV5-1|few|TRBJ2-3
TGCGCCAGCAGCCCGGGACTAGCGGCTAGCACAGATACGCAGTATTTT
CASSPGLAASTDTQYF
>TRBD2|TRBV7-6|few|TRBJ2-7
TGTGCCAGCAGCCCGGGGGGGCTCCAAGGCTACGAGCAGTACTTC
CASSPGGLQGYEQYF
>NA|TRBV12-3/TRBV12-4|NA|TRBJ2-2
TGTGCCAGCAGTCCTGCCCGGGGGCAGGGCGGGGAGCTGTTTTTT
CASSPARGQGGELFF
>TRBD2|TRBV20-1|many|TRBJ2-7
TGCAGTGCTAGAGACCTAGCGGGATTGAATTACGAGCAGTACTTC
CSARDLAGLNYEQYF
>NA|TRBV28|few|TRBJ2-2
TGTGCCAGCGGAGAGGACACAGCGAACACCGGGGAGCTGTTTTTT
CASGEDTANTGELFF
>TRBD1|TRBV27|few|TRBJ2-7
TGTGCCAGCAGCCCAGGGGGACAGGGCATAAGCGAGCAGTACTTC
CASSPGGQGISEQYF
>NA|TRBV12-3/TRBV12-4|many|TRBJ1-2
TGTGCCAGCAGTACCCCGACAGAGAACTATGGCTACACCTTC
CASSTPTENYGYTF
>TRBD1|TRBV6-2/TRBV6-3|NA|TRBJ2-1
TGTGCCAGCAGTTACTCAACAGGGGGCTGGGAGCAGTTCTTC
CASSYSTGGWEQFF
>NA|TRBV5-1|NA|TRBJ1-6
TGCGCCAGCAGCTTGGATGGTGCAGAACGTAATTCACCCCTCCACTTT
CASSLDGAERNSPLHF
>TRBD1|TRBV11-2|NA|TRBJ2-2
TGTGCCAGCAGGCCCACCTCGGGCAGGGGGATAATGGGGGAGCTGTTTTTT
CASRPTSGRGIMGELFF
>TRBD1|TRBV28|many|TRBJ1-1
TGTGCTTGCTACCCCGGACAGGGCCGCACTGAAGCTTTCTTT
CACYPGQGRTEAFF
>TRBD1|TRBV20-1|many|TRBJ1-6
TGCAGTGCCGGGACAGCCGGGGATTCACCCCTCCACTTT
CSAGTAGDSPLHF
>NA|TRBV12-3/TRBV12-4|many|TRBJ1-5
TGTGCCAGCAGTTTATTGGCTAGCAATCAGCCCCAGCATTTT
CASSLLASNQPQHF
>NA|TRBV11-2|NA|TRBJ2-3
TGTGCCAGCAGCTTCCAGCGGACGGCAGATACGCAGTATTTT
CASSFQRTADTQYF
>TRBD1|TRBV29-1|many|TRBJ2-5
TGCAGCGTTGGGGCCGAGGGACAGGGGGCTCGGGAGACCCAGTACTTC
CSVGAEGQGARETQYF
>NA|TRBV30|few|TRBJ2-7
TGTGCCTGGAGTGTTGAGATCCCCTACGAGCAGTACTTC
CAWSVEIPYEQYF
>TRBD1|TRBV7-3|many|TRBJ2-5
TGTGCCAGCAGCTTATTGGGACAGGGACACCAAGAGACCCAGTACTTC
CASSLLGQGHQETQYF
>TRBD2|TRBV20-1|NA|TRBJ2-5
TGCAGTACCTCCGGGGGGGTTGACGAGACCCAGTACTTC
CSTSGGVDETQYF
>TRBD2|TRBV6-2/TRBV6-3|few|TRBJ2-2
TGTGCCAGCAGTAGGAGAGCGGGAATTGGCACCGGGGAGCTGTTTTTT
CASSRRAGIGTGELFF
>NA|TRBV6-1|few|TRBJ1-3
TGTGCCAGCAGACCTGTAGGGGGTTATGGAAACACCATACATTTT
CASRPVGGYGNTIHF
>NA|TRBV20-1|NA|TRBJ2-7
TGCAGTGCTAGAGAACAAGGGGTGAGCGGCAACTACGAGCAGTACTTC
CSAREQGVSGNYEQYF
>NA|TRBV19|many|TRBJ2-7
TGTGCCAGTAGTGTTACTTCCGCGCCCTACGAGCAGTACTTC
CASSVTSAPYEQYF
>NA|TRBV14|NA|TRBJ1-6
TGTGCCAGCAGCCAAGATGAAGCCTCAAGGGCCCTCCACTTT
CASSQDEASRALHF
>NA|TRBV28|NA|TRBJ2-7
TGTGCCAGCAGTTCTAGCAGGTTCTCCTACGAGCAGTACTTC
CASSSSRFSYEQYF
>NA|TRBV7-2|NA|TRBJ1-2
TGTGCCAGCGGTCCTCCCAGAGAGTCAGAAGCCTACACCTTC
CASGPPRESEAYTF
>NA|TRBV7-2|NA|TRBJ1-3
TGTGCCAGCAGCCTCCGGGACGGAGGAAACACCATATATTTT
CASSLRDGGNTIYF
>NA|TRBV12-3/TRBV12-4|many|TRBJ1-4
TGTGCCAGCAGTTTGCAGGGCGGGCGGGAAAAACTGTTTTTT
CASSLQGGREKLFF
>NA|TRBV28|many|TRBJ1-1
TGTGCCAGCAGTTTCGACTCCCGGCGGGGGACTGAAGCTTTCTTT
CASSFDSRRGTEAFF
>TRBD2|TRBV7-2|few|TRBJ2-7
TGTGCCAGCAGCTCTAGCGGGTCAGATTACGAGCAGTACTTC
CASSSSGSDYEQYF
>NA|TRBV19|NA|TRBJ1-1
TGTGCCAGTACTTCTCCAGGGTATAGAGCTTTCTTT
CASTSPGYRAFF
>TRBD1|TRBV29-1|NA|TRBJ2-2
TGCAGCGTCCTAGGGACAGGGACCGGGGAGCTGTTTTTT
CSVLGTGTGELFF